The 30 T cell receptor beta chains presented below share a single source sample, sequenced in a study of human T cells and chemical hapten exposure. Noted time point: patch test 1, 2 weeks after DPC sensitization. As for treatment: therapeutic diphenylcyclopropenone sensitization with weekly scalp DPC. Using its own MiXCR run on the RACE reads, TCRdb lists one record per CDR3 protein. Here the sample spans 180,000 or so distinct CDR3 sequences, around 15% being singletons. The starting material was whole blood, obtained in connection with sensitization to the hapten diphenylcyclopropenone (DPC). These receptors all stem from a woman aged 25 to 39 with alopecia areata. Some clones in this sample may be carry-over from other donors' samples.

The chain carries TRBV29-1 and TRBJ1-2; D uncertain. The CDR3 has 11 amino acids. Trimming removed 5 bases at V and 7 bases at J, with 11 bases between. Germline loops: CDR1 SQVTM, CDR2 ANQGSEA. In DNA form, the CDR3 reads TGCAGCGTTCGCTTCACCGGTGGCTACACCTTC. This gives the protein CSVRFTGGYTF.

The rearrangement uses TRBV5-1 and TRBJ2-2; 10 bases fit TRBD1. V gave up 4 bases and J gave up 5 bases; unmatched junction bases: 8. The CDR3 has 16 amino acids. Germline assignment: CDR1 SGHRS and CDR2 YFSETQ. The CDR3 coding sequence is TGCGCCAGCAGCGCGTCCGGGACAGGGGTAACCGGGGAGCTGTTTTTT. Encoded protein: CASSASGTGVTGELFF.

The CDR3 DNA reads TGTGCCAGCTCTCGGGCCCCGCAGTTGGATGAGCAGTTCTTC. Translation gives CASSRAPQLDEQFF. The chain joins TRBV18 to TRBJ2-1; D is unresolved. The CDR3 extends over 14 amino acids. Germline V gives CDR1 KGHSH, CDR2 LQKENI. Trimming shortened V by 6 bases and J by 8 bases, and 17 bases separated the two germline ends.

CDR3 DNA: TGTGCCAGCAGCTCCGGGACGGCGAGCTCCTACAATGAGCAGTTCTTC. Its translation is CASSSGTASSYNEQFF. The V gene is TRBV28, the J gene TRBJ2-1; D may correspond to TRBD1 or TRBD2 (5 bases each). CDR3 length equals 16 residues. V was shortened by 6 bases and J by 0 bases, with 15 bases between the two germline ends. Germline V gene lookup returns CDR1 MDHEN and CDR2 SYDVKM. The full variable domain, in which reference TRBV28 and TRBJ2-1 provide the parts outside the CDR3, is DVKVTQSSRYLVKRTGEKVFLECVQDMDHENMFWYRQDPGLGLRLIYFSYDVKMKEKGDIPEGYSVSREKKERFSLILESASTNQTSMYLCASSSGTASSYNEQFFGPGTRLTVL.

This clonotype came up a few times. The gene calls are TRBV5-1 and TRBJ2-2; D unclear. V shed 0 bases and J shed 6 bases, with 12 bases lying between them. The CDR3 is 15 amino acids. Germline CDR1 reads SGHRS; CDR2 reads YFSETQ. Here the CDR3 reads CASSLASDRAGELFF. The CDR3 DNA reads as TGCGCCAGCAGCTTGGCCTCGGATAGGGCCGGGGAGCTGTTTTTT.

The V and J genes are TRBV6-6 and TRBJ2-1; 11 positions match TRBD2. The ends lost 4 bases at V and 9 bases at J; junction bases unmatched: 11. The germline gives CDR1 MNHNY, CDR2 SVGAGI (reference sequence). This CDR3 region has 16 residues. In DNA, the CDR3 is TGTGCCAGCAGTTCGGGACTAGCGGTCACAATTGGTGAGCAGTTCTTC. Its translation is CASSSGLAVTIGEQFF.

V is TRBV7-6 and J is TRBJ2-1; a possible D gene is TRBD2 (7 bases). Germline CDR1 is SGHVS and CDR2 is FNYEAQ. V shed 0 bases and J shed 7 bases, with 10 bases lying between them. This CDR3 is 14 amino acids long. The CDR3 protein is CASSLAGRGNEQFF. CDR3 DNA: TGTGCCAGCAGCTTAGCGGGGAGGGGGAATGAGCAGTTCTTC.

This chain connects TRBV28 to TRBJ2-7; possibly TRBD2 for D (5 bases). The CDR3 spans 14 residues. The V end lost 7 bases, the J end lost 2 bases, and 15 bases lay between the germline ends. Germline CDR1 and CDR2: MDHEN and SYDVKM. This CDR3 reads CASTTGFYTYEQYF. The DNA for the CDR3 is TGTGCCAGCACAACGGGGTTTTATACCTACGAGCAGTACTTC.

A few counts support this clonotype. V usage is TRBV7-9 and J usage is TRBJ2-3, with TRBD2 matching over 7 bases. The CDR3 has 17 amino acids. Germline V gives CDR1 SEHNR, CDR2 FQNEAQ (reference sequence). J gave up 0 bases and V 8 bases, and 14 bases lay outside the gene matches. The CDR3 DNA sequence: TGTGCCAGCGACCGTCTAACGATTAGCGGGAGCACAGATACGCAGTATTTT. Protein sequence: CASDRLTISGSTDTQYF.

There are a few counts of this clonotype. The chain joins TRBV5-4 to TRBJ2-7; D possibly corresponds to TRBD2 (5 bases). Trimming cost V 4 bases and J 2 bases, with 16 bases left between them. The CDR3 is 15 amino acids. Germline CDR1 SGHNT, CDR2 YYREEE (reference sequence). CDR3 DNA sequence: TGTGCCAGCAGCCCCTCAGGCGGGCTACCCTACGAGCAGTACTTC. Amino acid sequence: CASSPSGGLPYEQYF. Full variable domain (remainder filled in from reference TRBV5-4 and TRBJ2-7): ETGVTQSPTHLIKTRGQQVTLRCSSQSGHNTVSWYQQALGQGPQFIFQYYREEENGRGNFPPRFSGLQFPNYSSELNVNALELDDSALYLCASSPSGGLPYEQYFGPGTRLTVT.

This clonotype came up many times. The chain couples TRBV27 to TRBJ2-7; TRBD1 or TRBD2 may be the D gene (5 bases each). The CDR3 is 14 residues long. Trimming took 5 bases from V and 4 from J, leaving 15 bases between them. In germline, CDR1 is MNHEY, CDR2 SMNVEV (reference sequence). CDR3 coding DNA: TGTGCCAGCAGTATAGGCCGGGACCCGTACGAGCAGTACTTC. It yields the protein CASSIGRDPYEQYF.

The table lists this clonotype with a few counts. Relative to the germline gene, one junction end is altered; a read error may explain this. This chain joins TRBV7-3 and TRBJ1-2, with D perhaps matching TRBD1 (5 bases). CDR3 length: 13 residues. The germline V gene has CDR1 SGHTA and CDR2 FQGTGA. The CDR3 DNA is TGTGCCAGCAGCCTCCCCGGCCTGACAGATAGGTTCTTC. Translating gives CASSLPGLTDRFF.

This clonotype was found a few times. The V call is TRBV4-1, the J call TRBJ2-2; 8 positions agree with TRBD2. The CDR3 extends over 17 amino acids. With V trimmed by 0 bases and J by 4 bases, 7 bases remained unmatched. CDR1 and CDR2 from the germline V gene are MGHRA and YSYEKL. CDR3 amino acids: CASSQDPGRAGTGELFF. CDR3 nucleotides: TGCGCCAGCAGCCAAGACCCCGGGAGGGCCGGCACCGGGGAGCTGTTTTTT.

In its sample, this clonotype was seen many times. The chain couples TRBV7-2 to TRBJ2-5; D ambiguous. The V and J ends lost 8 bases and 5 bases respectively, with 9 bases between them. This CDR3 spans 11 amino acids. The germline V gene encodes CDR1 SGHTA and CDR2 FQGNSA. DNA for the CDR3: TGTGCCAGCGCCCTAGTGGAGACCCAGTACTTC. It specifies CASALVETQYF.

There are a few counts of this clonotype. This sequence joins TRBV6-1 and TRBJ2-7, with D perhaps TRBD2 (5 bases). The CDR3 extends over 13 amino acids. With 3 bases removed from V and 2 bases from J, the gap between germline ends came to 8 bases. Germline V lookup: CDR1 MNHNS, CDR2 SASEGT. The CDR3 loop is CASSESGTYEQYF. The DNA of the CDR3 is TGTGCCAGCAGTGAGTCCGGGACCTACGAGCAGTACTTC.

This clonotype was seen only a few times. The chain employs TRBV27 and TRBJ2-7, with a weak D call TRBD2 (5 bases). CDR1 MNHEY and CDR2 SMNVEV come from the germline V gene (reference sequence). Deletions cut 1 base from V and 0 bases from J, with 13 bases between. This CDR3 contains 16 residues. The CDR3 sequence is CASSLWVGGPSYEQYF. The CDR3 coding sequence is TGTGCCAGCAGTTTATGGGTAGGAGGTCCCTCCTACGAGCAGTACTTC.

This clonotype was seen only a few times. The chain uses TRBV7-9 and TRBJ1-6; D not certain. This CDR3 has 15 amino acids. Looked up from germline, CDR1 is SEHNR and CDR2 is FQNEAQ (reference sequence). V was clipped by 5 bases and J by 7 bases, with 15 bases between them. In DNA, the CDR3 is TGTGCCAGCAGCCGTGGGGTCTCCCCAAATTCACCCCTCCACTTT. As protein: CASSRGVSPNSPLHF. Combining the CDR3 with reference TRBV7-9 and TRBJ1-6 gives the whole variable domain DTGVSQNPRHKITKRGQNVTFRCDPISEHNRLYWYRQTLGQGPEFLTYFQNEAQLEKSRLLSDRFSAERPKGSFSTLEIQRTEQGDSAMYLCASSRGVSPNSPLHFGNGTRLTVT.

This clonotype was seen many times. The chain couples TRBV2 to TRBJ2-1; TRBD2 agrees at 11 bases. V was clipped by 3 bases and J by 7 bases; unmatched bases: 5. Germline CDR1 SNHLY, CDR2 FYNNEI. The CDR3 extends over 15 amino acids. This CDR3 reads CASSDSSGRFNEQFF. The CDR3 region has the DNA TGTGCCAGCAGTGATTCTAGCGGGAGGTTTAATGAGCAGTTCTTC.

This clonotype has only a few counts. The chain employs TRBV28 and TRBJ2-1; 12 nucleotides align to TRBD2. CDR1 and CDR2 from the germline V gene are MDHEN and SYDVKM. This CDR3 is 11 amino acids long. This chain's CDR3 is CGTSGRNEQFF. The CDR3 region has the DNA TGTGGAACTAGCGGGAGGAATGAGCAGTTCTTC.

V is TRBV6-1 and J is TRBJ1-1; D gene uncertain. Germline V gene sequence: CDR1 MNHNS, CDR2 SASEGT. The V and J ends lost 4 bases and 8 bases respectively, with 26 bases between them. The CDR3 is 17 amino acids. This chain's CDR3 is CASSGVPGGRSLIEAFF. The CDR3 DNA sequence: TGTGCCAGCAGTGGGGTCCCAGGCGGCAGATCTTTAATAGAAGCTTTCTTT.

This clonotype was detected only a few times. The chain couples TRBV10-3 to TRBJ1-2; D is possibly TRBD1 (5 bases). Germline CDR1 is ENHRY and CDR2 is SYGVKD. The CDR3 is made up of 15 amino acids. With 3 bases removed from V and 4 bases from J, the gap between germline ends came to 15 bases. Written as DNA, the CDR3 is TGTGCCATCAGTGAAGGCCTAGGGGCCCCCTATGGCTACACCTTC. The encoded protein is CAISEGLGAPYGYTF.

This clonotype was detected a few times. This chain links TRBV29-1 with TRBJ1-1; TRBD1 might be the D (5 bases). The CDR3 is 13 residues long. Germline V CDR1 and CDR2: SQVTM, ANQGSEA. V lost 5 bases and J 8 bases, leaving 18 bases between the germline ends. Here the CDR3 DNA reads TGCAGCGTTCTGATGCGGGGGGGAAACGAAGCTTTCTTT. As protein: CSVLMRGGNEAFF. Drawing the rest from reference TRBV29-1 and TRBJ1-1, the complete variable domain is SAVISQKPSRDICQRGTSLTIQCQVDSQVTMMFWYRQQPGQSLTLIATANQGSEATYESGFVIDKFPISRPNLTFSTLTVSNMSPEDSSIYLCSVLMRGGNEAFFGQGTRLTVV.

This clonotype was seen repeatedly, ten times or more. CDR3 sequence (DNA): TGTGCCAGCAGTCCTCCGGGACAGGGGGCTGGCGATGAAAAACTGTTTTTT. Amino acids: CASSPPGQGAGDEKLFF. The chain combines TRBV6-6 with TRBJ1-4; TRBD1 matches 12 bases. Looked up from germline, CDR1 is MNHNY and CDR2 is SVGAGI (reference sequence). V shed 5 bases and J 6 bases; nucleotides not matched to a gene: 10. The CDR3 extends over 17 amino acids.

This clonotype turned up a few times. This chain connects TRBV7-2 to TRBJ1-6; D not resolved. Trimming stripped 0 bases from V and 8 bases from J, with 11 bases between. The CDR3 spans 15 residues. Germline V lookup: CDR1 SGHTA, CDR2 FQGNSA. CDR3 sequence: CASSLAGYGDSPLHF. CDR3 sequence (DNA): TGTGCCAGCAGCTTAGCGGGGTACGGCGATTCACCCCTCCACTTT.

This clonotype was seen ten or more times. The chain uses TRBV6-1 and TRBJ2-1; D is perhaps TRBD2 (7 bases). The CDR3 extends over 14 amino acids. V lost 8 bases and J lost 0, with 11 bases in between. Germline assignment: CDR1 MNHNS and CDR2 SASEGT. CDR3 coding DNA: TGTGCCAGCCGCGGGGGCCGCTCCTACAATGAGCAGTTCTTC. It specifies CASRGGRSYNEQFF.

This clonotype was observed a few times. The genes are TRBV5-5 and TRBJ2-7; 10 bases map to TRBD1. The V gene end was trimmed by 4 bases and the J gene end by 3 bases; junction bases not matched to a gene: 4. Germline lookup yields CDR1 SGHKS and CDR2 YYEKEE (reference sequence). CDR3 length: 14 amino acids. Written as DNA, the CDR3 is TGTGCCAGCAGCAACCGGGACAGGGGCTACGAGCAGTACTTC. This codes for CASSNRDRGYEQYF.

There are many counts of this clonotype. The rearrangement links TRBV2 to TRBJ1-1, with D maybe TRBD1 (5 bases). The CDR3 runs to 14 residues. Trimming removed 7 bases at V and 5 bases at J, with 17 bases between. Germline loops: CDR1 SNHLY, CDR2 FYNNEI. The CDR3 protein is CASIASLGGTEAFF. CDR3 bases: TGTGCCAGCATAGCTAGTCTGGGGGGGACTGAAGCTTTCTTT.

This clonotype has a handful of counts. V and J are TRBV20-1 and TRBJ2-1; 7 nucleotides align to TRBD2. From germline, CDR1 is DFQATT and CDR2 SNEGSKA (reference sequence). V lost 0 bases, J lost 6 bases, and 8 bases stayed unmatched. This CDR3 contains 15 residues. CDR3 nucleotides: TGCAGTGCTAGAGATCGGCGGGAGATACGCAATGAGCAGTTCTTC. Translating gives CSARDRREIRNEQFF.

This clonotype has a count of ten or more. The chain has TRBV18 and TRBJ1-1; 7 bases line up with TRBD1. This CDR3 has 12 residues. V was clipped by 5 bases and J by 5 bases; unmatched bases: 2. Germline V CDR1 and CDR2: KGHSH, LQKENI. The CDR3 is CASSNRGTEAFF. The DNA for the CDR3 is TGTGCCAGCTCAAACAGGGGTACTGAAGCTTTCTTT.

The sample holds many counts of this clonotype. This chain links TRBV10-2 with TRBJ2-7; perhaps TRBD1 as D (5 bases). V was pared by 7 bases and J by 4 bases, with 14 bases between. CDR1 WSHSY and CDR2 SAAADI come from the germline V gene. This CDR3 contains 13 residues. DNA of the CDR3: TGCGCCAGCAACCAAGGGGAAGGTTACGAGCAGTACTTC. Amino acids: CASNQGEGYEQYF.